This TCR beta chain stems from a study of shared clonotypes between healthy human individuals. Assay used: immunoSEQ multiplex PCR; TCRdb lists only in-frame clones, some missing. The sample has about 1 million clones, roughly 70% seen once. Germline lookup yields CDR1 MNHNS and CDR2 SASEGT. The V end lost 4 bases, the J end lost 6 bases, and 11 bases lay between the germline ends. The CDR3 consists of 13 residues. The source is a man aged 18 to 29 in good health. The chain carries TRBV6-1 and TRBJ2-3, with TRBD1 as a possible D gene (5 bases). Sequenced: memory CD4+ T cells sorted from blood. Sample subset: CD45RA-negative fraction. The chain's CDR3 is CASSVGQSDTQYF. The CDR3 DNA reads as TGTGCCAGCAGTGTAGGACAATCCGATACGCAGTATTTT.